The clone carrying this TCR beta chain was counted between two and nine times. The antigen is not known. CDR3 size: 12 residues. CDR1 SGHTA and CDR2 FQGNSA come from the germline V gene. The V gene lost 5 bases and the J gene lost 9 bases, with 13 bases spanning the gap. These data originate in a study of shared clonotypes between healthy human individuals. Study-wide background: Donors had three CD4 naive, three CD4 memory, two CD8 naive and one CD8 memory plate apiece.

General study results and limits: Only blood samples were collected, and tissue repertoires likely differ.

TCRdb's copy holds only in-frame clones and misses some; the assay was immunoSEQ multiplex PCR. The table records more than 150,000 clones, approximately 61% of them present only once. The TCR originated in a young man in good health. The sequencing sample was made of memory CD4+ T cells sorted from blood. Noted subset: CD45RA-negative fraction. V and J are TRBV7-2 and TRBJ1-1; D is unresolved. CDR3 in DNA: TGTGCCAGCAGCCCCTTGGGGAGACAAGCTTTCTTT. As protein: CASSPLGRQAFF. The whole variable domain, remainder taken from reference TRBV7-2 and TRBJ1-1, is GAGVSQSPSNKVTEKGKDVELRCDPISGHTALYWYRQSLGQGLEFLIYFQGNSAPDKSGLPSDRFSAERTGGSVSTLTIQRTQQEDSAVYLCASSPLGRQAFFGQGTRLTVV.